This T cell receptor beta chain stems from a study of somatic mutations in cytotoxic T cells in rheumatoid arthritis. The overall study: Including V beta1+ cells that were sequenced for TCRB, some T-cell populations stained with V beta antibodies were flow-sorted at nearly 100% purity. Study-wide results and caveats: Neither rheumatoid arthritis patients nor age-matched healthy controls had significantly different CD8+ T-cell clonality from the other group.

Sequenced by immunoSEQ multiplex PCR; TCRdb stores in-frame clones only, minus some. This table holds some 7,400 clones, approximately 92% found once. As concerns this clone: What it binds is unknown.

There are 18 residues in the CDR3. The V gene end was trimmed by 0 bases and the J gene end by 4 bases; junction bases not matched to a gene: 12. Looked up from germline, CDR1 is PRHDT and CDR2 is FYEKMQ (reference sequence). V gene TRBV13 combines with J gene TRBJ2-7; 10 bases align to TRBD1. The receptor's source is a woman between 70 and 85 years old with rheumatoid arthritis. The sequenced material came from CD8+ T cells sorted from blood. CDR3 residues: CASSLGGDRGPTQYEQYF. CDR3 in DNA: TGTGCCAGCAGCTTAGGAGGTGACAGGGGGCCCACTCAGTACGAGCAGTACTTC.